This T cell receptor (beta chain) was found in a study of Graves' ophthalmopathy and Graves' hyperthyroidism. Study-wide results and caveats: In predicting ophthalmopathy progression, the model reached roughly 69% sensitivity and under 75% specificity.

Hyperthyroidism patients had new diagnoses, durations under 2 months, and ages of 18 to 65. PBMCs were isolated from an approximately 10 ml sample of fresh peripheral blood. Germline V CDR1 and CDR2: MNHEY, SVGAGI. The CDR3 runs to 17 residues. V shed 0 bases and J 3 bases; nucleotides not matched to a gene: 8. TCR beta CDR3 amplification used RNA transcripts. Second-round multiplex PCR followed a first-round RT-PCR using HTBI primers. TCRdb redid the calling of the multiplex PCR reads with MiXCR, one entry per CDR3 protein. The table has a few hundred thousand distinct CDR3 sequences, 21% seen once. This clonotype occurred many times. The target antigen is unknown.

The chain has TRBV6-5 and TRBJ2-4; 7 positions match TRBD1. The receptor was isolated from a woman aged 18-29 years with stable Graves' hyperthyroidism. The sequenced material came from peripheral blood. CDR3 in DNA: TGTGCCAGCAGTTACTCGTCGGGCCGACAGGGCAAAAACATTCAGTACTTC. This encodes CASSYSSGRQGKNIQYF.